A single sample gave rise to the 16 T cell receptor beta chains below, sequenced in a study of blood T cell repertoires in COVID-19. The method was immunoSEQ multiplex PCR; TCRdb's version includes in-frame clones alone and lacks a portion of them. Altogether about 160,000 clones are present, around 83% being singletons, with the ten largest covering 3.6%. Sequencing was carried out using PBMCs or T cells enriched from blood (not recorded which). The receptors were gathered from a woman between 45 and 60 years old in a cohort exposed to, infected with or recovered from COVID-19 (not recorded which).

V gene TRBV28 combines with J gene TRBJ1-5; D uncertain. The germline V gene encodes CDR1 MDHEN and CDR2 SYDVKM. Deletions cut 11 bases from V and 0 bases from J, with 14 bases between. This CDR3 spans 14 amino acids. This CDR3 is CAASLGPSNQPQHF. As DNA, the CDR3 is TGTGCCGCTTCTTTGGGCCCTAGCAATCAGCCCCAGCATTTT.

CDR3 in amino acids: CASSLAPGQGTKLFF. DNA of the CDR3: TGTGCCAGCAGCTTAGCGCCGGGACAGGGGACGAAACTGTTTTTT. The chain couples TRBV7-2 to TRBJ1-4, with 10 bases that match TRBD1. The V segment lost 0 bases and the J segment 11 bases; nucleotides outside the gene matches: 6. The length of the CDR3 is 15 residues. Germline CDR1 and CDR2: SGHTA and FQGNSA.

This chain uses TRBV19 with TRBJ2-2; TRBD1 might be the D (5 bases). The V gene's germline CDR1 is LNHDA and CDR2 SQIVND (reference sequence). Trimming took 7 bases from V and 6 from J, leaving 6 bases between them. The CDR3 has 11 amino acids. The CDR3 DNA reads TGTGCCAGTACAGGGCCCGGGGAGCTGTTTTTT. Protein product: CASTGPGELFF.

The rearrangement uses TRBV5-4 and TRBJ2-1; the D is unclear. Trimming pared 2 bases from V and 7 bases from J, leaving 4 bases between. Germline-derived CDR1 and CDR2 are SGHNT and YYREEE (reference sequence). This CDR3 is built from 11 residues. The CDR3 protein is CASSFQNEQFF. The CDR3 DNA is TGTGCCAGCAGCTTTCAGAATGAGCAGTTCTTC. The variable domain in full, completed from reference TRBV5-4 and TRBJ2-1, reads ETGVTQSPTHLIKTRGQQVTLRCSSQSGHNTVSWYQQALGQGPQFIFQYYREEENGRGNFPPRFSGLQFPNYSSELNVNALELDDSALYLCASSFQNEQFFGPGTRLTVL.

The chain combines TRBV7-2 with TRBJ2-3; 11 bases fit TRBD2. V gave up 5 bases and J gave up 5 bases; unmatched junction bases: 3. Germline CDR1 reads SGHTA; CDR2 reads FQGNSA. The CDR3 runs to 14 residues. The CDR3 region is CASSPLAGGDTQYF. In DNA, the CDR3 is TGTGCCAGCAGCCCGCTAGCGGGGGGAGATACGCAGTATTTT.

The chain carries TRBV10-3 and TRBJ2-3, with TRBD1 as a possible D gene (6 bases). The CDR3 is 12 residues long. V lost 2 bases to trimming and J lost 7 bases, with 7 bases between them. Germline CDR1 is ENHRY and CDR2 is SYGVKD. CDR3 bases: TGTGCCATCAGTGAGAGGGGGAATACGCAGTATTTT. Residues: CAISERGNTQYF.

The gene calls are TRBV24-1 and TRBJ2-1, with 10 nucleotides matching TRBD2. CDR3 size: 16 residues. Germline assignment: CDR1 KGHDR and CDR2 SFDVKD. Losses at the gene ends were 5 bases for V and 0 bases for J; bases not matched to a gene: 3. The DNA for the CDR3 is TGTGCCACCAGTGGGAGACTAGCGGGCTCCTACAATGAGCAGTTCTTC. Translated: CATSGRLAGSYNEQFF.

This clone has a single count. The CDR3 nucleotides are TGCGCCAGCAGCTACTCGGGACTAGCGGGATTCAAAAACATTCAGTACTTC. Its translation is CASSYSGLAGFKNIQYF. The V call is TRBV5-1, the J call TRBJ2-4, with 13 bases identical to TRBD2. Germline CDR1 SGHRS, CDR2 YFSETQ. Trimming cost V 3 bases and J 3 bases; bases outside gene matches: 6. The CDR3 runs to 17 residues. The complete variable domain, with remaining parts taken from reference TRBV5-1 and TRBJ2-4, reads KAGVTQTPRYLIKTRGQQVTLSCSPISGHRSVSWYQQTPGQGLQFLFEYFSETQRNKGNFPGRFSGRQFSNSRSEMNVSTLELGDSALYLCASSYSGLAGFKNIQYFGAGTRLSVL.

The chain couples TRBV5-4 to TRBJ2-7; tentatively, D is TRBD1 (6 bases). V was pared by 5 bases and J by 7 bases, with 22 bases between. Germline loops: CDR1 SGHNT, CDR2 YYREEE (reference sequence). The CDR3 is 15 residues long. CDR3 DNA sequence: TGTGCCAGCAGTCATGTGGGGGCCTCGGTAAAGGAGCAGTACTTC. It encodes CASSHVGASVKEQYF.

A few counts support this clone. J is TRBJ2-1 and V is TRBV7-2; D not resolved. The ends were cut back, 1 base at V and 5 bases at J, with 12 bases in the middle. Germline V gene sequence: CDR1 SGHTA, CDR2 FQGNSA. CDR3 length: 15 amino acids. CDR3 residues: CASSLDRGTHNEQFF. The CDR3 region has the DNA TGTGCCAGCAGCTTAGATCGAGGTACGCACAATGAGCAGTTCTTC.

A note on this clone: No DNA is shown, since the ends of the CDR3 on it are uncertain; the CDR3 is the one TCRdb lists. This chain joins TRBV28 and TRBJ1-3; the table's D call TRBD1 went unverified against the DNA. The CDR3 is 16 amino acids in total, end residues counted. Germline CDR1 MDHEN, CDR2 SYDVKM. The CDR3 reads CASSSSGQGSGNTIYF.

This chain uses TRBV2 with TRBJ2-1, with 9 bases that match TRBD2. V lost 6 bases, J lost 2 bases, and 5 bases stayed unmatched. Germline V CDR1 and CDR2: SNHLY, FYNNEI. The CDR3 is made up of 15 amino acids. The chain's CDR3 is CASRRGRDTYNEQFF. The CDR3 nucleotides read TGTGCCAGCAGGCGCGGGAGGGACACCTACAATGAGCAGTTCTTC.

The chain uses TRBV7-9 and TRBJ2-1; no definite D call. Germline V lookup: CDR1 SEHNR, CDR2 FQNEAQ (reference sequence). The CDR3 has 12 amino acids. Trimming took off 10 bases at V and 5 bases at J, with 12 bases between the two ends. The CDR3 region is CATTWSDNEQFF. In DNA form, the CDR3 reads TGTGCCACCACCTGGAGTGACAATGAGCAGTTCTTC.

This chain joins TRBV7-3 and TRBJ2-1, with D tentatively TRBD2 (5 bases). Trimming took 2 bases from V and 8 from J, leaving 10 bases between them. This CDR3 is 13 amino acids long. Germline V lookup: CDR1 SGHTA, CDR2 FQGTGA. CDR3: CASSLVGRDEQFF. CDR3 nucleotide sequence: TGTGCCAGCAGCTTAGTAGGGCGGGATGAGCAGTTCTTC.

V gene TRBV5-5 combines with J gene TRBJ1-4, with 8 bases lining up with TRBD1. The CDR3 consists of 16 residues. Germline V gene sequence: CDR1 SGHKS, CDR2 YYEKEE (reference sequence). The ends lost 4 bases at V and 1 base at J; junction bases unmatched: 6. The CDR3 DNA is TGTGCCAGCAGCCATCCGGGACAGGAAACTAATGAAAAACTGTTTTTT. This codes for CASSHPGQETNEKLFF.

This chain joins TRBV27 and TRBJ1-1; the D gene is possibly TRBD1 (5 bases). This CDR3 is built from 14 residues. The germline gives CDR1 MNHEY, CDR2 SMNVEV (reference sequence). V dropped 3 bases and J dropped 3 bases, with 11 bases sitting between them. The CDR3 sequence: CASSLKKGDTEAFF. CDR3 DNA: TGTGCCAGCAGTTTGAAAAAAGGGGACACTGAAGCTTTCTTT.